This TCR beta chain was documented in a study of CD8+ T cells in alopecia areata. Study findings and constraints: Mouse data revealed clearer TCR sharing than patient data did, a gap possibly tied to HLA. The study found higher clonality in lesional than normal scalp, especially in alopecia totalis/universalis.

The trim removed 6 bases at V and 4 bases at J, leaving 13 bases unmatched. Germline V gene lookup returns CDR1 MNHEY and CDR2 SMNVEV (reference sequence). CDR3 length: 17 amino acids. Extraction and reverse transcription of RNA yielded cDNA as the sequencing template. Generated by immunoSEQ multiplex PCR, the TCRdb table keeps only in-frame clones and is missing some. The sample shows approximately 140,000 clones, over 70% of them seen only once. About this clone: Its antigen remains unknown.

PBMCs yielded sorted CD4+ and CD8+ T cells. The gene calls are TRBV27 and TRBJ2-3; 10 bases agree with TRBD2. The sequencing used CD8+ T cells sorted from blood, collected at week 0. The source is a human donor with alopecia areata. CDR3 coding DNA: TGTGCCAGCAGCAAAACCCCTAGCGGGAGTCCCCCAGATACGCAGTATTTT. Translated: CASSKTPSGSPPDTQYF.